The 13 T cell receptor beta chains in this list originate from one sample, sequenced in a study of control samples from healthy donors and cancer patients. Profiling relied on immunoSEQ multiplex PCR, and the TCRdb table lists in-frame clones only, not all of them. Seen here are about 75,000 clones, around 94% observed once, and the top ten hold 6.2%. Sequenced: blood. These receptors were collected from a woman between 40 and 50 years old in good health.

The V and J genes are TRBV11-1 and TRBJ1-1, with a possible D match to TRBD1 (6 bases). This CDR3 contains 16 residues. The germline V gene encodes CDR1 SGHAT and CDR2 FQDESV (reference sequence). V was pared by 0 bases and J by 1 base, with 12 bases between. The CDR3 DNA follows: TGTGCCAGCAGCTTAGCGGGGGGGCAGCGGAACACTGAAGCTTTCTTT. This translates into CASSLAGGQRNTEAFF.

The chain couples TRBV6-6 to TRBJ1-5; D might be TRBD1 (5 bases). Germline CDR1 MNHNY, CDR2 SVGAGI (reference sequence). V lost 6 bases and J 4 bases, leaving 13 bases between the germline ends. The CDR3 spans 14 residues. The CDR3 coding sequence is TGTGCCAGCAGGATGGACATCAAAAATCAGCCCCAGCATTTT. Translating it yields CASRMDIKNQPQHF.

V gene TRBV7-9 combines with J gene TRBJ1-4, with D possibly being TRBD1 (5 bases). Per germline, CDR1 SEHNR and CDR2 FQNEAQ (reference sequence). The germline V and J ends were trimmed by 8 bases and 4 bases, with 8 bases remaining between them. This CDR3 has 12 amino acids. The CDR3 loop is CASDSDNEKLFF. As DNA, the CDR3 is TGTGCCAGCGACAGCGATAATGAAAAACTGTTTTTT.

Written as DNA, the CDR3 is TGTGCCAGCAGCGAGGGGGCCGGGACAATATCTGATCAGCCCCAGCATTTT. Encoded protein: CASSEGAGTISDQPQHF. The J gene is TRBJ1-5, the V gene TRBV9; 7 bases fit TRBD1. V was pared by 3 bases and J by 5 bases, with 14 bases of the junction left unmatched. The CDR3 covers 17 residues. Germline V gene sequence: CDR1 SGDLS, CDR2 YYNGEE.

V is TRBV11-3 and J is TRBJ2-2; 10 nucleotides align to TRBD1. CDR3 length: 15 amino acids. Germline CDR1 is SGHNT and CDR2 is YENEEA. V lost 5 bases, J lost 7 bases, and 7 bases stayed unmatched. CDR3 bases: TGTGCCAGCAGCCCCCCCGGACAGGGGGTCGGGGAGCTGTTTTTT. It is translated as CASSPPGQGVGELFF.

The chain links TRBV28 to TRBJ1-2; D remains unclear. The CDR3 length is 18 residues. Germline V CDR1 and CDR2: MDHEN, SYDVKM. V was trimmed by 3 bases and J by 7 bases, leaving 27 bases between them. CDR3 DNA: TGTGCCAGCAGTTTTGGCCGCCGAAGAATCCGCCTTACTCGTGGCTACACCTTC. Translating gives CASSFGRRRIRLTRGYTF.

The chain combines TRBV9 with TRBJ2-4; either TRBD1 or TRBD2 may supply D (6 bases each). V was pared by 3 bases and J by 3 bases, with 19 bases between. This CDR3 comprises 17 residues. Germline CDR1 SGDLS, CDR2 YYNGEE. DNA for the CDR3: TGTGCCAGCAGCGACCGAGGGGGGCCGGGACGCAAAAACATTCAGTACTTC. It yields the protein CASSDRGGPGRKNIQYF. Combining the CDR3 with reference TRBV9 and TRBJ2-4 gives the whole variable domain DSGVTQTPKHLITATGQRVTLRCSPRSGDLSVYWYQQSLDQGLQFLIQYYNGEERAKGNILERFSAQQFPDLHSELNLSSLELGDSALYFCASSDRGGPGRKNIQYFGAGTRLSVL.

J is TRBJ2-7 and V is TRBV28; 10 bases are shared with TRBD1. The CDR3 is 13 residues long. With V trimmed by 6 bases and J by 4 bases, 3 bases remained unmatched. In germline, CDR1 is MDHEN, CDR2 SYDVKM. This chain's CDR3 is CASRTGGLYEQYF. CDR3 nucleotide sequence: TGTGCCAGCAGGACAGGGGGCCTGTACGAGCAGTACTTC. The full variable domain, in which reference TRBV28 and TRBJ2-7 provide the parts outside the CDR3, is DVKVTQSSRYLVKRTGEKVFLECVQDMDHENMFWYRQDPGLGLRLIYFSYDVKMKEKGDIPEGYSVSREKKERFSLILESASTNQTSMYLCASRTGGLYEQYFGPGTRLTVT.

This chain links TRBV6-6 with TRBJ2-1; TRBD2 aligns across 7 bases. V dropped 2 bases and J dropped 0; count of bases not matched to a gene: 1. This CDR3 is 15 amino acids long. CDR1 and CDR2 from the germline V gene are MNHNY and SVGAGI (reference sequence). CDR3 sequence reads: CASSYTGGSYNEQFF. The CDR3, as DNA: TGTGCCAGCAGTTACACGGGGGGCTCCTACAATGAGCAGTTCTTC.

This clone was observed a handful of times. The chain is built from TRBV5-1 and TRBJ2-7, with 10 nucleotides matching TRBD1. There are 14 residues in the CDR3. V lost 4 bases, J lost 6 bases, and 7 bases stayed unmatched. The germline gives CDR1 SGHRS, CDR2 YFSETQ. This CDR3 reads CASSSGQGEFEQYF. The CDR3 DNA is TGCGCCAGCAGCAGTGGACAGGGGGAGTTCGAGCAGTACTTC.

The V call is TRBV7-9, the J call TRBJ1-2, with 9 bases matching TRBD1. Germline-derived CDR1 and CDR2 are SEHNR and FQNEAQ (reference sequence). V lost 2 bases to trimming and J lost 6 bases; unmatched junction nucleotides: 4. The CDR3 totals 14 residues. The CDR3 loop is CASSLPTGGHGYTF. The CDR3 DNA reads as TGTGCCAGCAGCTTACCCACAGGGGGCCATGGCTACACCTTC.

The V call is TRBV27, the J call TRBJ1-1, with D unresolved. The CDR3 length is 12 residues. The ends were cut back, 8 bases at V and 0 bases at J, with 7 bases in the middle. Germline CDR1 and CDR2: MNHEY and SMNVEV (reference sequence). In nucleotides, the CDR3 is TGTGCCAGCTTCGGCATGAACACTGAAGCTTTCTTT. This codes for CASFGMNTEAFF.

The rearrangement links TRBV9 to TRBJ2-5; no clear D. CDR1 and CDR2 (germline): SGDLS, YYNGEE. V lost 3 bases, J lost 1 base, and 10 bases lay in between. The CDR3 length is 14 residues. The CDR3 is CASSEPPIQETQYF. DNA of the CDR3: TGTGCCAGCAGCGAGCCCCCAATCCAAGAGACCCAGTACTTC.